This is a list of T cell receptor beta chains from one sample in a study of blood T cell repertoires in COVID-19. The data were produced by immunoSEQ multiplex PCR, yet TCRdb's version contains in-frame clones alone and is incomplete. Of hundreds of thousands of clones in the sample, 85% to 90% were seen once. Material: peripheral blood. These TCRs come from a woman aged 40 to 55 who had recovered from COVID-19. CDR3s include the opening cysteine and the closing phenylalanine or tryptophan. Fields, in order: clone size, V gene, J gene, D gene, CDR3 DNA, CDR3 protein. The D gene is left open where the match is weak. Clone size is not always given. Where it is, it says once, few, many or a class for expanded clones.

.	TRBV2	TRBJ1-3	.	TGTGCCAGCAGCGCGGACGGGGGTTCGGGAAACACCATATATTTT	CASSADGGSGNTIYF
.	TRBV7-2	TRBJ1-3	.	TGTGCCAGCAGCTCCTGGGGGGGAGGTGGAAACACCATATATTTT	CASSSWGGGGNTIYF
.	TRBV18	TRBJ1-6	.	TGTGCCAGCTCACCACAGGGCAGGGTAGCACAGACCCGTTCACCCCTCCACTTT	CASSPQGRVAQTRSPLHF
.	TRBV3-1/TRBV3-2	TRBJ2-7	.	TGTGCCAGCAGCCAGGCCCAGACAGGCCGAACCTACGAGCAGTACTTC	CASSQAQTGRTYEQYF
once	TRBV6-1	TRBJ2-7	.	TGTGCCAGCAGTGAAGTGGCGGAAAGCTCCTACGAGCAGTACTTC	CASSEVAESSYEQYF
.	TRBV5-4	TRBJ2-1	TRBD2	TGTGCCAGCAGCCCGGGACTAGCGGGGGGGAGGGGCAATGAGCAGTTCTTC	CASSPGLAGGRGNEQFF
.	TRBV7-9	TRBJ2-3	.	TGTGCCAGCAGCTCCGCGCAGGGCACAGATACGCAGTATTTT	CASSSAQGTDTQYF
.	TRBV4-1	TRBJ2-3	TRBD1	TGCGCCAGCAGCCAAGTTAAGGGACAGGGGGTTGGCACAGATACGCAGTATTTT	CASSQVKGQGVGTDTQYF
.	TRBV9	TRBJ1-5	.	TGTGCCAGCAGCGTAGGGCCCAGTTCTAATCAGCCCCAGCATTTT	CASSVGPSSNQPQHF
.	TRBV7-8	TRBJ2-7	TRBD2	TGTGCCAGCAGCTTTGTGGGGTTAGCGGGGGTACCCGACGAGCAGTACTTC	CASSFVGLAGVPDEQYF